The clone carrying this T cell receptor (beta chain) turned up a few times. Its target is unknown. This sample is part of a study of response to subunit inactivated influenza vaccine. Study conclusions and caveats: Few new T cells, the authors suggested, are recruited by each seasonal influenza vaccination.

MiXCR, applied by TCRdb to the RT-PCR reads, yields one record per CDR3 protein. The sample has hundreds of thousands of distinct CDR3 sequences; 15% to 19% are singletons. In germline, CDR1 is SGDLS, CDR2 YYNGEE. The CDR3 has 16 residues. Trimming shortened V by 0 bases and J by 5 bases, and 14 bases separated the two germline ends. This specimen consisted of PBMCs from blood, obtained roughly 13 days after vaccination. V usage is TRBV9 and J usage is TRBJ2-2, with D possibly being TRBD1 (5 bases). The sequence was obtained from a man in his fifties or sixties who received an inactivated influenza vaccine. In nucleotides, the CDR3 is TGTGCCAGCAGCGTAGCGTCGGCAGGGTCAACCGGGGAGCTGTTTTTT. Its protein product is CASSVASAGSTGELFF.